These 14 T cell receptor beta chains share one sample of origin, sequenced in a study of blood T cell repertoires in COVID-19. Sequenced by immunoSEQ multiplex PCR; TCRdb stores in-frame clones only, minus some. Of some 160,000 clones detected, just under 80% appear once; the ten largest clones hold roughly 13%. The sequenced sample consisted of peripheral blood. These receptors were obtained from a woman older than 75 with acute or convalescent COVID-19.

The chain links TRBV18 to TRBJ1-2; D unclear. Germline CDR1 and CDR2: KGHSH and LQKENI. CDR3 length: 14 residues. V was pared by 2 bases and J by 6 bases, with 13 bases between. The CDR3, as DNA: TGTGCCAGCTCACCAGGGATGCAAGCGGATGGCTACACCTTC. Protein: CASSPGMQADGYTF. The full variable domain, with the rest looked up from reference TRBV18 and TRBJ1-2, is NAGVMQNPRHLVRRRGQEARLRCSPMKGHSHVYWYRQLPEEGLKFMVYLQKENIIDESGMPKERFSAEFPKEGPSILRIQQVVRGDSAAYFCASSPGMQADGYTFGSGTRLTVV.

J is TRBJ2-3 and V is TRBV5-1; D gene uncertain. CDR1 SGHRS and CDR2 YFSETQ come from the germline V gene. The CDR3 is 16 amino acids. With 0 bases removed from V and 1 base from J, the gap between germline ends came to 12 bases. This chain's CDR3 is CASSLERGSGTDTQYF. CDR3 nucleotides: TGCGCCAGCAGCTTGGAGAGAGGCAGCGGCACAGATACGCAGTATTTT.

The chain links TRBV6-6 to TRBJ2-5; possibly TRBD2 for D (7 bases). Trimming took 9 bases from V and 6 from J, leaving 26 bases between them. Germline CDR1 and CDR2: MNHNY and SVGAGI (reference sequence). The CDR3 is made up of 16 amino acids. This CDR3 reads CASASTGALAQKTQYF. The CDR3 nucleotides read TGTGCCAGTGCATCCACGGGGGCACTAGCGCAAAAGACCCAGTACTTC.

V usage is TRBV2 and J usage is TRBJ1-1, with 10 nucleotides matching TRBD1. Germline V gene data show CDR1 as SNHLY and CDR2 as FYNNEI. The CDR3 covers 15 residues. V trimming: 10 bases; J trimming: 0 bases; junction bases outside the gene matches: 8. Written as DNA, the CDR3 is TGTGCCACGGGACAGGGGAATTCCATGAACACTGAAGCTTTCTTT. This sequence encodes CATGQGNSMNTEAFF.

V is TRBV5-1 and J is TRBJ1-1; 8 bases are a match to TRBD1. Germline-derived CDR1 and CDR2 are SGHRS and YFSETQ. The CDR3 length is 15 residues. The V segment lost 4 bases and the J segment 5 bases; nucleotides outside the gene matches: 10. The CDR3 sequence: CASSVGQGRGTEAFF. As DNA, the CDR3 is TGCGCCAGCAGCGTCGGACAGGGAAGAGGGACTGAAGCTTTCTTT.

This chain links TRBV19 with TRBJ2-4; 12 bases agree with TRBD1. V dropped 5 bases and J dropped 4; count of bases not matched to a gene: 9. Germline-derived CDR1 and CDR2 are LNHDA and SQIVND (reference sequence). The CDR3 is made up of 17 amino acids. This chain's CDR3 is CASSPRDRGPVKNIQYF. The CDR3 coding sequence is TGTGCCAGTAGTCCTCGGGACAGGGGGCCAGTAAAAAACATTCAGTACTTC.

The chain carries TRBV19 and TRBJ1-1, with 7 bases matching TRBD1. V dropped 5 bases and J dropped 3; count of bases not matched to a gene: 3. This CDR3 contains 13 residues. The germline gives CDR1 LNHDA, CDR2 SQIVND (reference sequence). The CDR3 DNA is TGTGCCAGTAGTTCAGACAGGGACACTGAAGCTTTCTTT. It encodes CASSSDRDTEAFF. Full variable domain (missing parts from reference TRBV19 and TRBJ1-1): DGGITQSPKYLFRKEGQNVTLSCEQNLNHDAMYWYRQDPGQGLRLIYYSQIVNDFQKGDIAEGYSVSREKKESFPLTVTSAQKNPTAFYLCASSSDRDTEAFFGQGTRLTVV.

The gene calls are TRBV2 and TRBJ1-6; D is possibly TRBD1 (6 bases). This CDR3 comprises 14 residues. Germline CDR1 SNHLY, CDR2 FYNNEI. Trimming removed 6 bases at V and 6 bases at J, with 12 bases between. CDR3 region: CASRSSQGNSPLHF. The CDR3 DNA reads TGTGCCAGCAGGTCCTCACAGGGTAATTCACCCCTCCACTTT. Full variable domain (rest looked up from reference TRBV2 and TRBJ1-6): EPEVTQTPSHQVTQMGQEVILRCVPISNHLYFYWYRQILGQKVEFLVSFYNNEISEKSEIFDDQFSVERPDGSNFTLKIRSTKLEDSAMYFCASRSSQGNSPLHFGNGTRLTVT.

The genes are TRBV28 and TRBJ2-7, with D tentatively TRBD2 (6 bases). Trimming stripped 6 bases from V and 0 bases from J, with 18 bases between. From germline, CDR1 is MDHEN and CDR2 SYDVKM. The CDR3 contains 16 residues. The chain's CDR3 is CASSRPGLSSSYEQYF. The DNA of the CDR3 is TGTGCCAGCAGCCGCCCGGGACTTTCTAGCTCCTACGAGCAGTACTTC. The full variable domain, with the rest looked up from reference TRBV28 and TRBJ2-7, is DVKVTQSSRYLVKRTGEKVFLECVQDMDHENMFWYRQDPGLGLRLIYFSYDVKMKEKGDIPEGYSVSREKKERFSLILESASTNQTSMYLCASSRPGLSSSYEQYFGPGTRLTVT.

This clone came up once. Different DNA sequences within this sample yield the same CDR3. The V call is TRBV6-5, the J call TRBJ1-1, with 9 bases lining up with TRBD1. The CDR3 length is 14 residues. The trim removed 2 bases at V and 6 bases at J, leaving 4 bases unmatched. Looked up from germline, CDR1 is MNHEY and CDR2 is SVGAGI. The CDR3 region has the DNA TGTGCCAGCAGTTACACGGGACAGGGATCTGAAGCTTTCTTT. It encodes CASSYTGQGSEAFF.

The chain has TRBV29-1 and TRBJ1-2; the match to TRBD1 covers 7 bases. V trimming: 2 bases; J trimming: 2 bases; junction bases outside the gene matches: 2. CDR3 length: 13 residues. The germline V gene encodes CDR1 SQVTM and CDR2 ANQGSEA. The CDR3: CSVERDRNYGYTF. For the CDR3, the DNA is TGCAGCGTTGAAAGGGACAGAAACTATGGCTACACCTTC.

This clone was observed once. The rearrangement uses TRBV12-3 or TRBV12-4 and TRBJ1-4; tentative D call: TRBD1 (6 bases). This CDR3 comprises 13 residues. Deletions cut 5 bases from V and 8 bases from J, with 12 bases between. CDR3 sequence: CASSLQGGEKLFF. CDR3 bases: TGTGCCAGCAGTCTACAGGGTGGGGAAAAACTGTTTTTT.

The rearrangement uses TRBV18 and TRBJ2-2; 7 bases map to TRBD1. The CDR3 extends over 17 amino acids. Germline V gene data show CDR1 as KGHSH and CDR2 as LQKENI. V shed 0 bases, J shed 6 bases, and the junction held 10 bases outside the gene matches. The DNA for the CDR3 is TGTGCCAGCTCACCACCGGCTCAGAGACAGGGTTCCGGGGAGCTGTTTTTT. Protein: CASSPPAQRQGSGELFF.

This clone has more than one count but fewer than ten. This chain joins TRBV28 and TRBJ2-1; weak D call: TRBD1 (6 bases). This CDR3 contains 15 residues. V lost 4 bases, J lost 4 bases, and 14 bases lay in between. Looked up from germline, CDR1 is MDHEN and CDR2 is SYDVKM. In DNA, the CDR3 is TGTGCCAGCAGTTCACAGACAGGCGCGTACAATGAGCAGTTCTTC. Translated, it gives CASSSQTGAYNEQFF.